These T cell receptor beta chains were read from a single sample in a study of post-analysis software for immune sequencing data. TCRdb fed the PCR reads into MiXCR, producing one record per CDR3 protein. The sample contains roughly 400,000 distinct CDR3 sequences, 30% to 40% of which appear only once. Sequencing was performed on blood. The source of these receptors is a girl aged 2 to 9 with multiple sclerosis. The CDR3 runs from the conserved cysteine through the conserved F or W. The order of the fields is D gene, clone size, V gene, J gene, CDR3 DNA, CDR3 protein. D genes are given only for firm matches. Expanded clones are given a class, and other clones once, few, many or no size at all.

-	-	TRBV27	TRBJ2-7	TGTGCCAGCAGGCCGTGGACGGAATCCTACGAGCAGTACTTC	CASRPWTESYEQYF
-	-	TRBV5-1	TRBJ2-7	TGCGCCAGCAGCTTGGCTATTCCGGAGGACGAGCAGTACTTC	CASSLAIPEDEQYF
TRBD1	few	TRBV6-5	TRBJ1-2	TGTGCCAGCAGTTGGGTAAGGGACAGGAGCTATGGCTACACCTTC	CASSWVRDRSYGYTF
-	-	TRBV5-1	TRBJ1-2	TGCGCCAGCAGCTTGGCCCGGCAGGACTATGGCTACACCTTC	CASSLARQDYGYTF
-	few	TRBV4-2	TRBJ2-5	TGTGCCAGCAGCCAATACGGGGGTGAAGAGACCCAGTACTTC	CASSQYGGEETQYF
TRBD2	few	TRBV6-5	TRBJ2-1	TGTGCCAGCAGTTACTCATATTCGGTGGCGGGGGGAGGTTATGAGCAGTTCTTC	CASSYSYSVAGGGYEQFF
-	-	TRBV20-1	TRBJ1-5	TGCAGTGCTCCGCTTCCGCTCGGGTACGGCAATCAGCCCCAGCATTTT	CSAPLPLGYGNQPQHF
TRBD1	-	TRBV6-5	TRBJ1-5	TGTGCCAGCAGTTACGGACCGGGACAGCCGGGAAATCAGCCCCAGCATTTT	CASSYGPGQPGNQPQHF
-	few	TRBV2	TRBJ1-5	TGTGCCAGCAGGCGTGAAAACAATCAGCCCCAGCATTTT	CASRRENNQPQHF
TRBD2	-	TRBV12-3/TRBV12-4	TRBJ2-2	TGTGCCAGCAGTGCTCGCGGGGGGCCGTACACCGGGGAGCTGTTTTTT	CASSARGGPYTGELFF
-	-	TRBV29-1	TRBJ2-7	TGCAGCGCCGCCCGGGACAACTCCTACGAGCAGTACTTC	CSAARDNSYEQYF
-	-	TRBV5-1	TRBJ2-7	TGCGCCAGCAGCGGTAGTAGCTCCTACGAGCAGTACTTC	CASSGSSSYEQYF
-	-	TRBV7-3	TRBJ2-6	TGTGCCAGCAGCCGGAAGGGGCCAGGGGCCAACGTCCTGACTTTC	CASSRKGPGANVLTF
TRBD1	-	TRBV28	TRBJ2-1	TGTGCCAGCAGTTTCTATGGGACAGGGGGCACCTACAATGAGCAGTTCTTC	CASSFYGTGGTYNEQFF
-	-	TRBV28	TRBJ1-6	TGTGCCAGCAGCCCTGGGACAATGGGTTCACCCCTCCACTTT	CASSPGTMGSPLHF
TRBD1	few	TRBV27	TRBJ1-5	TGTGCCAGCAGTTACACAGGGGGGATGCAGCCCCAGCATTTT	CASSYTGGMQPQHF
TRBD1	-	TRBV20-1	TRBJ2-1	TGCAGTGCTAGAGATGGACAGGGGGCTGGAGATGAGCAGTTCTTC	CSARDGQGAGDEQFF
-	-	TRBV7-8	TRBJ2-3	TGTGCCAGCAGCTCGGTGCCCGGACGGCGCACAGATACGCAGTATTTT	CASSSVPGRRTDTQYF
TRBD2	-	TRBV20-1	TRBJ2-1	TGCAGTGCTGTCGCAAGACTCGCGGGAGGGCCCTACAATGAGCAGTTCTTC	CSAVARLAGGPYNEQFF
-	-	TRBV7-8	TRBJ2-1	TGTGCCAGCAGCTTAATTGAGGGAGACTACAATGAGCAGTTCTTC	CASSLIEGDYNEQFF
-	few	TRBV12-3/TRBV12-4	TRBJ2-7	TGTGCCAGCAGCCCCGAAGGTCCCTACGAGCAGTACTTC	CASSPEGPYEQYF
TRBD2	-	TRBV6-6	TRBJ2-1	TGTGCCAGCAGTTACTCCCATAGCGGGGAAGACAATGAGCAGTTCTTC	CASSYSHSGEDNEQFF
TRBD2	once	TRBV20-1	TRBJ2-1	TGCAGTGCTCATCGACTAGCGGGCCCTTCCTACAATGAGCAGTTCTTC	CSAHRLAGPSYNEQFF
-	-	TRBV5-1	TRBJ2-1	TGCGCCAGCAGCTTGGGAAACTTCGTAAGCTACAATGAGCAGTTCTTC	CASSLGNFVSYNEQFF
-	-	TRBV7-2	TRBJ2-1	TGTGCCAGCAGCTTAGAAACAGCCTCCTACAATGAGCAGTTCTTC	CASSLETASYNEQFF
-	-	TRBV27	TRBJ2-6	TGTGCCAGCAGTTTTACGGGATTCCGCTCTGGGGCCAACGTCCTGACTTTC	CASSFTGFRSGANVLTF
-	few	TRBV7-6	TRBJ2-3	TGTGCCAGCAATAATCTAGGTTCAGATACGCAGTATTTT	CASNNLGSDTQYF
-	-	TRBV12-3/TRBV12-4	TRBJ1-2	TGTGCCAGCACCCCCGAGATCTTTGATGGCTACACCTTC	CASTPEIFDGYTF
TRBD1	-	TRBV20-1	TRBJ2-4	TGCAGTGCTAGAGGGATATCAGAGCGATCCAGGGGGCTAACCAAAAACATTCAGTACTTC	CSARGISERSRGLTKNIQYF
-	many	TRBV29-1	TRBJ2-7	TGCAGCGTGCTTTGGGGCTCCTACGAGCAGTACTTC	CSVLWGSYEQYF
TRBD1	-	TRBV7-9	TRBJ1-4	TGTGCCAGCAGCTCCGGGACAGGGAAAAGGCAACTGTTTTTT	CASSSGTGKRQLFF